Sequencing of this T cell receptor beta chain was carried out in a study of blood T cell repertoires in COVID-19. This CDR3 region has 15 residues. Germline assignment: CDR1 MNHEY and CDR2 SVGAGI. V was pared by 4 bases and J by 6 bases, with 7 bases of the junction left unmatched. Methods used by the authors: Estimation of nucleated cell counts was performed using reference gene primer amplification. TCRdb's copy holds only in-frame clones and misses some; the assay was immunoSEQ multiplex PCR. The V and J calls and clone size are taken from that table; D and trimming were inferred from the DNA. The sample holds fewer than 120,000 clones; less than 85% are singletons and the top ten take about 3.8%.

The chain uses TRBV6-5 and TRBJ1-5; 9 bases are shared with TRBD1. The clonotype comes from a woman at least 80 years old with acute or convalescent COVID-19. The sample consisted of peripheral blood. The DNA for the CDR3 is TGTGCCAGCAGTTCTCCGGGACAGGGTTCTCAGCCCCAGCATTTT. Encoded protein: CASSSPGQGSQPQHF.